The text below deals with one TCR beta chain. Its antigen remains unidentified. Every immunoSEQ plate was one replicate of a subset's evenly spread DNA. Each sorted subset replicate got 200 ng genomic DNA, 25,000 to 35,000 genomes. The assay was immunoSEQ multiplex PCR, and TCRdb's table has in-frame clones only and misses some. Among fewer than 2.5 million clones, 90% to 95% were seen once, and the ten largest hold 0.36%. CDR1 and CDR2 from the germline V gene are SGHRS and YFSETQ. Unmatched junction bases numbered 9, after V lost 0 bases and J lost 3 bases. The CDR3 covers 17 residues. This record comes from a study of shared clonotypes between healthy human individuals. Whole-study results and caveats: Sharing across four donors was seen in roughly 5% of naive CD4 clonotypes. Estimated clonotype richness was generally higher in naive than memory subsets.

Sequencing input: naive CD4+ T cells from PBMCs. Subset described: CD45RA+ positively selected. This sequence was found in a man younger than 35 in good health. Some clones in this sample may be carry-over from other donors' samples. V and J are TRBV5-1 and TRBJ2-1, with TRBD1 identical over 7 bases. The CDR3 region has the DNA TGCGCCAGCAGCTTGGGTACAGGGGTGATGGTCTACAATGAGCAGTTCTTC. Protein: CASSLGTGVMVYNEQFF. Drawing the rest from reference TRBV5-1 and TRBJ2-1, the complete variable domain is KAGVTQTPRYLIKTRGQQVTLSCSPISGHRSVSWYQQTPGQGLQFLFEYFSETQRNKGNFPGRFSGRQFSNSRSEMNVSTLELGDSALYLCASSLGTGVMVYNEQFFGPGTRLTVL.